This entry lists 26 T cell receptor beta chains sequenced from one sample in a study of blood T cell repertoires in COVID-19. Data came from immunoSEQ multiplex PCR; TCRdb stores just in-frame clones and leaves some out. The sample holds fewer than 200,000 clones, roughly 88% seen once. The source material was peripheral blood. These TCRs come from a woman over 75 with acute or convalescent COVID-19.

This clone appeared a single time. V is TRBV3-1 (or the pseudogene TRBV3-2) and J is TRBJ1-1; 7 positions match TRBD1. V was pared by 6 bases and J by 4 bases, with 8 bases of the junction left unmatched. CDR3 length equals 14 residues. Per germline, CDR1 LGHDT and CDR2 YNNKEL (reference sequence). CDR3 sequence reads: CASSKTGQRTEAFF. CDR3 bases: TGTGCCAGCAGTAAAACGGGACAGCGCACTGAAGCTTTCTTT.

The rearrangement links TRBV5-1 to TRBJ2-2; TRBD2 agrees at 14 bases. Trimming cost V 4 bases and J 0 bases; bases outside gene matches: 2. Looked up from germline, CDR1 is SGHRS and CDR2 is YFSETQ. The CDR3 extends over 17 amino acids. The CDR3 region is CASSVTSGRANTGELFF. The CDR3 DNA follows: TGCGCCAGCAGCGTGACTAGCGGGAGGGCGAACACCGGGGAGCTGTTTTTT.

This chain joins TRBV4-1 and TRBJ1-1; D call uncertain. The CDR3 is made up of 15 amino acids. V gave up 6 bases and J gave up 1 base, with 15 bases separating them. CDR1 is MGHRA, CDR2 YSYEKL, per germline. CDR3 coding DNA: TGCGCCAGCAGGCTCGGACTAGGACGGAACACTGAAGCTTTCTTT. This gives the protein CASRLGLGRNTEAFF.

CDR3 sequence: CASSQVNEQYF. The CDR3 bases are TGTGCCAGCAGCCAAGTCAACGAGCAGTACTTC. V gene TRBV3-1 (or the pseudogene TRBV3-2) combines with J gene TRBJ2-7; D unresolved. Per the germline V gene, CDR1 is LGHDT and CDR2 is YNNKEL (reference sequence). Trimming removed 1 base from V and 5 bases from J, with 3 bases in between. The length of the CDR3 is 11 residues.

The genes are TRBV10-3 and TRBJ1-3; 9 nucleotides match TRBD1. CDR1 and CDR2 from the germline V gene are ENHRY and SYGVKD. The CDR3 extends over 17 amino acids. The J segment lost 3 bases and the V segment lost 10 bases, leaving 16 bases of the junction unmatched. This chain's CDR3 is CASGQGPPRVGGNTIYF. The CDR3 DNA follows: TGTGCCAGCGGACAGGGGCCCCCGAGAGTAGGTGGAAACACCATATATTTT.

V and J are TRBV2 and TRBJ1-1; D is uncertain. The germline V gene has CDR1 SNHLY and CDR2 FYNNEI. CDR3 length equals 13 residues. V lost 7 bases to trimming and J lost 1 base, with 10 bases between them. The CDR3 protein is CASTRGENTEAFF. CDR3 nucleotide sequence: TGTGCCAGCACCCGGGGTGAGAACACTGAAGCTTTCTTT.

The chain carries TRBV9 and TRBJ2-3; 16 bases are shared with TRBD2. The CDR3 is 17 residues long. Germline lookup yields CDR1 SGDLS and CDR2 YYNGEE. The V gene end was trimmed by 3 bases and the J gene end by 6 bases; junction bases not matched to a gene: 7. The CDR3 is CASSAGTSGGAWDTQYF. The DNA for the CDR3 is TGTGCCAGCAGCGCCGGGACTAGCGGGGGGGCATGGGATACGCAGTATTTT.

This rearrangement joins TRBV12-3 or TRBV12-4 to TRBJ2-7, with D perhaps matching TRBD2 (5 bases). This CDR3 is 12 amino acids long. V was clipped by 2 bases and J by 7 bases, with 9 bases between them. The CDR3 DNA follows: TGTGCCAGCAGTTTATCGGGGTTTGAGCAGTACTTC. Translation gives CASSLSGFEQYF.

The chain uses TRBV5-1 and TRBJ1-6, with TRBD1 as a possible D gene (5 bases). This CDR3 is 15 amino acids long. Germline assignment: CDR1 SGHRS and CDR2 YFSETQ. V shed 6 bases and J shed 7 bases, with 17 bases lying between them. Written as DNA, the CDR3 is TGCGCCAGCAACCTGGGGTGGCAGGGCAATTCACCCCTCCACTTT. This translates into CASNLGWQGNSPLHF.

The chain employs TRBV5-4 and TRBJ1-2; TRBD1 matches at 9 bases. V lost 5 bases and J lost 8; bases outside the gene matches: 13. The CDR3 spans 15 residues. CDR1 is SGHNT, CDR2 YYREEE, per germline (reference sequence). CDR3 DNA: TGTGCCAGCAGTACAACTGCCGGGACAGGGTTCGGCTACACCTTC. Translated, it gives CASSTTAGTGFGYTF.

The rearrangement links TRBV27 to TRBJ2-1, with TRBD2 identical over 7 bases. CDR1 MNHEY and CDR2 SMNVEV come from the germline V gene (reference sequence). Unmatched junction bases numbered 4, after V lost 2 bases and J lost 6 bases. The CDR3 length is 14 residues. The CDR3 region is CASSLAGARNEQFF. The CDR3 DNA reads TGTGCCAGCAGTTTAGCGGGAGCGCGCAATGAGCAGTTCTTC.

In its sample, this clone was seen once. The chain links TRBV11-3 to TRBJ1-3; possibly TRBD1 for D (6 bases). Germline V gene sequence: CDR1 SGHNT, CDR2 YENEEA. Between the trimmed V and J ends, which lost 5 bases and 9 bases, there was a span of 17 bases. The CDR3 covers 14 residues. Here the CDR3 DNA reads TGTGCCAGCAGCAGGGGGACACCCGGCGGCACCATATATTTT. Amino acid sequence: CASSRGTPGGTIYF. Supplemented by reference TRBV11-3 and TRBJ1-3, the full variable domain reads EAGVVQSPRYKIIEKKQPVAFWCNPISGHNTLYWYLQNLGQGPELLIRYENEEAVDDSQLPKDRFSAERLKGVDSTLKIQPAELGDSAVYLCASSRGTPGGTIYFGEGSWLTVV.

V and J are TRBV18 and TRBJ1-2; no firm D call. The CDR3 loop spans 13 amino acids. Per the germline V gene, CDR1 is KGHSH and CDR2 is LQKENI. With 3 bases removed from V and 3 bases from J, the gap between germline ends came to 8 bases. The CDR3 is CASSPEGDYGYTF. In DNA, the CDR3 is TGTGCCAGCTCACCTGAGGGCGACTATGGCTACACCTTC.

This clone appeared a few times. This rearrangement joins TRBV29-1 to TRBJ1-2, with unresolved D. V lost 8 bases and J 3 bases, leaving 16 bases between the germline ends. CDR1 SQVTM and CDR2 ANQGSEA come from the germline V gene. The CDR3 totals 13 residues. The CDR3 loop is CSTNDGRDYGYTF. The CDR3 DNA reads TGCAGCACCAATGACGGGCGGGACTATGGCTACACCTTC.

The chain links TRBV27 to TRBJ1-5; TRBD1 matches 9 bases. This CDR3 has 15 amino acids. CDR1 and CDR2 from the germline V gene are MNHEY and SMNVEV (reference sequence). With 6 bases clipped from V and 1 base from J, the junction kept 4 bases outside the gene matches. The CDR3 DNA sequence: TGTGCCAGCAGCCGGACAGGGGACAGCAATCAGCCCCAGCATTTT. Amino acids: CASSRTGDSNQPQHF.

This clone was found many times. V and J are TRBV4-1 and TRBJ1-5, with D possibly TRBD1 on 5 matching bases. The CDR3 is made up of 15 amino acids. V gave up 1 base and J gave up 6 bases, with 13 bases separating them. Germline assignment: CDR1 MGHRA and CDR2 YSYEKL. CDR3 nucleotides: TGCGCCAGCAGCCAAGGATGGGGGGAAAGTCAGCCCCAGCATTTT. Translation: CASSQGWGESQPQHF.

This clone was picked up one time. The genes are TRBV9 and TRBJ2-5; maybe TRBD1 (6 bases). V was shortened by 3 bases and J by 5 bases, with 17 bases between the two germline ends. Per germline, CDR1 SGDLS and CDR2 YYNGEE. This CDR3 spans 15 amino acids. The CDR3: CASSATTGFRETQYF. The CDR3 nucleotides are TGTGCCAGCAGCGCAACCACAGGGTTTAGGGAGACCCAGTACTTC.

V is TRBV20-1 and J is TRBJ1-2; D is ambiguous. V was cut by 3 bases and J by 7 bases, with 9 bases left in between. CDR3 size: 11 residues. Germline V lookup: CDR1 DFQATT, CDR2 SNEGSKA (reference sequence). This chain's CDR3 is CSASAGVGYTF. DNA of the CDR3: TGCAGTGCTAGTGCCGGGGTTGGCTACACCTTC.

V is TRBV6-5 and J is TRBJ1-6; no clear D. This CDR3 is 12 amino acids long. Trimming removed 6 bases at V and 9 bases at J, with 9 bases between. Germline assignment: CDR1 MNHEY and CDR2 SVGAGI. In DNA form, the CDR3 reads TGTGCCAGCAGGGAGGGCCGTTCACCCCTCCACTTT. Its translation: CASREGRSPLHF.

This clone was seen a handful of times. This chain connects TRBV5-1 to TRBJ1-6, with D possibly matching TRBD1 (5 bases). This CDR3 is 15 amino acids long. The V gene's germline CDR1 is SGHRS and CDR2 YFSETQ. V dropped 0 bases and J dropped 7 bases, with 11 bases sitting between them. CDR3 protein: CASSLAWGSNSPLHF. CDR3 coding DNA: TGCGCCAGCAGCTTGGCCTGGGGCTCCAATTCACCCCTCCACTTT. The variable domain in full, completed from reference TRBV5-1 and TRBJ1-6, reads KAGVTQTPRYLIKTRGQQVTLSCSPISGHRSVSWYQQTPGQGLQFLFEYFSETQRNKGNFPGRFSGRQFSNSRSEMNVSTLELGDSALYLCASSLAWGSNSPLHFGNGTRLTVT.

This chain joins TRBV4-1 and TRBJ2-5; 9 nucleotides match TRBD2. There are 14 residues in the CDR3. Unmatched junction bases numbered 7, after V lost 5 bases and J lost 6 bases. Germline CDR1 MGHRA, CDR2 YSYEKL. The CDR3 protein is CASSIAGVLKTQYF. The CDR3 coding sequence is TGCGCCAGCAGCATAGCGGGAGTTCTGAAGACCCAGTACTTC.

The J gene is TRBJ1-2, the V gene TRBV7-9, with TRBD1 identical over 7 bases. This CDR3 has 13 residues. V was clipped by 1 base and J by 9 bases; unmatched bases: 5. Per the germline V gene, CDR1 is SEHNR and CDR2 is FQNEAQ (reference sequence). Written as DNA, the CDR3 is TGTGCCAGCAGCTTAGAGAGGGACAGCAGCTACACCTTC. Residues: CASSLERDSSYTF.

This clone appeared a few times. The CDR3 region is CASSDREYSNQPQHF. In DNA form, the CDR3 reads TGTGCCAGCAGCGACAGGGAATATAGCAATCAGCCCCAGCATTTT. The chain has TRBV7-6 and TRBJ1-5, with 7 bases that match TRBD1. The CDR3 extends over 15 amino acids. V lost 5 bases, J lost 0 bases, and 4 bases stayed unmatched. Germline assignment: CDR1 SGHVS and CDR2 FNYEAQ.

The chain carries TRBV19 and TRBJ1-1; possibly TRBD1 for D (6 bases). Per germline, CDR1 LNHDA and CDR2 SQIVND (reference sequence). The CDR3 runs to 15 residues. V was pared by 2 bases and J by 1 base, with 11 bases between. CDR3 loop: CASSISGQRNTEAFF. In DNA form, the CDR3 reads TGTGCCAGTAGTATAAGCGGACAGAGGAACACTGAAGCTTTCTTT.

V is TRBV19 and J is TRBJ1-5; 8 bases line up with TRBD1. V gave up 5 bases and J gave up 1 base; unmatched junction bases: 10. The germline CDR1 and CDR2 sequences are LNHDA and SQIVND (reference sequence). CDR3 length: 17 residues. Here the CDR3 DNA reads TGTGCCAGTAGTTCCCCAGGGGGCGCGTTGAGCAATCAGCCCCAGCATTTT. The encoded protein is CASSSPGGALSNQPQHF.

This chain connects TRBV6-2 or TRBV6-3 to TRBJ1-2, with D perhaps TRBD1 (5 bases). Germline V gene data show CDR1 as MNHEY and CDR2 as SVGEGT. V was trimmed by 4 bases and J by 2 bases, leaving 11 bases between them. CDR3 length: 14 amino acids. CDR3 sequence reads: CASSSLRVNYGYTF. CDR3 nucleotide sequence: TGTGCCAGCAGTTCCCTCAGGGTGAACTATGGCTACACCTTC.